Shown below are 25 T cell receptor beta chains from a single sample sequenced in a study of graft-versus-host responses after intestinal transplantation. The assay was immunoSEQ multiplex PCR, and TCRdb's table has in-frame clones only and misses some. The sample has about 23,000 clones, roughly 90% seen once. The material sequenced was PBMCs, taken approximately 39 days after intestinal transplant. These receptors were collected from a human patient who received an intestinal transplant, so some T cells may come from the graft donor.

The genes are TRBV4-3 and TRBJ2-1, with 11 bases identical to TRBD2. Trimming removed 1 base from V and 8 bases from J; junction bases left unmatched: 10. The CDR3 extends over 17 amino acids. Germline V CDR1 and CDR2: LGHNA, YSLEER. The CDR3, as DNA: TGCGCCAGCAGCCAAGGGCAGTATAGCGGGAGGGCCCATGAGCAGTTCTTC. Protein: CASSQGQYSGRAHEQFF.

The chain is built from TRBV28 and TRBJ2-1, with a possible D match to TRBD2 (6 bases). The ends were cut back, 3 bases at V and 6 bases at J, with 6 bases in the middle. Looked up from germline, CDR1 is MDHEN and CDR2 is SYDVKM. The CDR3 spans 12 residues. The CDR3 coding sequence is TGTGCCAGCAGTTTCGGGAGCAATGAGCAGTTCTTC. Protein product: CASSFGSNEQFF.

The CDR3 nucleotides read TGTGCCAGCTCACCGAGAGCGGGAGGGCGGGTGGAGGAGCAGTTCTTC. Amino acid sequence: CASSPRAGGRVEEQFF. V usage is TRBV18 and J usage is TRBJ2-1; the match to TRBD2 covers 10 bases. Per germline, CDR1 KGHSH and CDR2 LQKENI. The CDR3 covers 16 residues. The junction had 12 bases not matched to a gene; V was cut back by 3 bases and J by 10 bases. Full variable domain (remainder filled in from reference TRBV18 and TRBJ2-1): NAGVMQNPRHLVRRRGQEARLRCSPMKGHSHVYWYRQLPEEGLKFMVYLQKENIIDESGMPKERFSAEFPKEGPSILRIQQVVRGDSAAYFCASSPRAGGRVEEQFFGPGTRLTVL.

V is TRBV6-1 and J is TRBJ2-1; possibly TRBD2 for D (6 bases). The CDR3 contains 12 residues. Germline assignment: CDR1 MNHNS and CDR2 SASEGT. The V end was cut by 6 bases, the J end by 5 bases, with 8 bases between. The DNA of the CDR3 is TGTGCCAGCAGGGGGACTCACAATGAGCAGTTCTTC. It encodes CASRGTHNEQFF.

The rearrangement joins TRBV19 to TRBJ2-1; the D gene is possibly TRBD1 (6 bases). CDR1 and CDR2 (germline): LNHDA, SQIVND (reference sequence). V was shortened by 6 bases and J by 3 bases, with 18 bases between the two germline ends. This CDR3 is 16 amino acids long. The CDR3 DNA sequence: TGTGCCAGTAGGAAACAGGGATTCATCCACTACAATGAGCAGTTCTTC. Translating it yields CASRKQGFIHYNEQFF.

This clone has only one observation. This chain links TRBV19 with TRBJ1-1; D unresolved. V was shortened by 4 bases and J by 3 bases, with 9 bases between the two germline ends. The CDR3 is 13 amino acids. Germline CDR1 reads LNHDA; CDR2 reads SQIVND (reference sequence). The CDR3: CASSRRTDTEAFF. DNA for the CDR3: TGTGCCAGTAGTAGACGGACTGACACTGAAGCTTTCTTT.

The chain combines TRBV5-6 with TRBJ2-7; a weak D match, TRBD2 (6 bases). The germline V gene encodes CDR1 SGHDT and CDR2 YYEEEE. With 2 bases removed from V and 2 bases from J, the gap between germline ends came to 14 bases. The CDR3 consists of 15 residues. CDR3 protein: CASSFGTQSPYEQYF. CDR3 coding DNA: TGTGCCAGCAGCTTTGGGACTCAATCCCCCTACGAGCAGTACTTC.

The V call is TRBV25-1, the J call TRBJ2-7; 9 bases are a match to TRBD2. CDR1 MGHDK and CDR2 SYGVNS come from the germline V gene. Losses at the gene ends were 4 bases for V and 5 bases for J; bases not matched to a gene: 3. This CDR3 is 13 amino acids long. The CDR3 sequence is CASSVAGAHEQYF. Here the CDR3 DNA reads TGTGCCAGCAGTGTAGCGGGAGCCCACGAGCAGTACTTC.

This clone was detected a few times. As DNA, the CDR3 is TGTGCGGTGTTCAGGCAGTTCTTC. Its translation: CAVFRQFF. The rearrangement joins TRBV6-1 to TRBJ2-1; D is undetermined. This CDR3 has 8 residues. The germline gives CDR1 MNHNS, CDR2 SASEGT.

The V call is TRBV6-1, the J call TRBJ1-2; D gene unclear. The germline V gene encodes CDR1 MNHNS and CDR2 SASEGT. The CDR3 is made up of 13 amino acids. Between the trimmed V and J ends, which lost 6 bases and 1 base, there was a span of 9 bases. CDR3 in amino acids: CASSLRNNYGYTF. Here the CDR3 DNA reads TGTGCCAGCAGCCTGAGAAATAACTATGGCTACACCTTC.

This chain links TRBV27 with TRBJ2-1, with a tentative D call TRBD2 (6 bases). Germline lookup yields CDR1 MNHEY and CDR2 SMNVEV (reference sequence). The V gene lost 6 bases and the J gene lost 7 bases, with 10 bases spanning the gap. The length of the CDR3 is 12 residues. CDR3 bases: TGTGCCAGCAGCATGGGAGGTAATGAGCAGTTCTTC. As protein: CASSMGGNEQFF.

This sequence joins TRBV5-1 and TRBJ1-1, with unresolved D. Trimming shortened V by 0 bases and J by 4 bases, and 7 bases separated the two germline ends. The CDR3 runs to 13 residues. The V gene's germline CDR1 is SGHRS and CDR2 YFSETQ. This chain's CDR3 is CASSLDRGTEAFF. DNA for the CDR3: TGCGCCAGCAGCTTGGATCGGGGCACTGAAGCTTTCTTT. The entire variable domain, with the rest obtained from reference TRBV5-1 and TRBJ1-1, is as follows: KAGVTQTPRYLIKTRGQQVTLSCSPISGHRSVSWYQQTPGQGLQFLFEYFSETQRNKGNFPGRFSGRQFSNSRSEMNVSTLELGDSALYLCASSLDRGTEAFFGQGTRLTVV.

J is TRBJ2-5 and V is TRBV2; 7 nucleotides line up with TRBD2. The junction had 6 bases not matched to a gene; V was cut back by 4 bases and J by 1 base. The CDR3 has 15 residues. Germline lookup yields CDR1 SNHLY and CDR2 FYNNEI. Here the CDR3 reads CASSAIAGLQETQYF. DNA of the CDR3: TGTGCCAGCAGTGCAATAGCGGGCCTCCAAGAGACCCAGTACTTC.

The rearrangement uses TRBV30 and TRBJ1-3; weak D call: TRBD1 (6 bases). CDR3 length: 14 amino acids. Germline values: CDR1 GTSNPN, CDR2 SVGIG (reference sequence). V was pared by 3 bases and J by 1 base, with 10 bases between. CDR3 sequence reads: CAWSERGSGNTIYF. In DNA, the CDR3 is TGTGCCTGGAGCGAGAGGGGGTCTGGAAACACCATATATTTT.

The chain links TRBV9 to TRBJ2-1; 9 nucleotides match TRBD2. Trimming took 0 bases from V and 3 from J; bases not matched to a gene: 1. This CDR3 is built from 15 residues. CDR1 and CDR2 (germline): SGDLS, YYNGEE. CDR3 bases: TGTGCCAGCAGCGTAGCAGCGGGAGGCTACAATGAGCAGTTCTTC. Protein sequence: CASSVAAGGYNEQFF.

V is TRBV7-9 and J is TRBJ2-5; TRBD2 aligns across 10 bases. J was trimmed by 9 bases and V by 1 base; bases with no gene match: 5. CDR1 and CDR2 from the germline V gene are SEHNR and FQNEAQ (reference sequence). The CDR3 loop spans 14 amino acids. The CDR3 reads CASSLEPSGRAQYF. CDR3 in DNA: TGTGCCAGCAGCTTAGAGCCAAGCGGGAGGGCCCAGTACTTC.

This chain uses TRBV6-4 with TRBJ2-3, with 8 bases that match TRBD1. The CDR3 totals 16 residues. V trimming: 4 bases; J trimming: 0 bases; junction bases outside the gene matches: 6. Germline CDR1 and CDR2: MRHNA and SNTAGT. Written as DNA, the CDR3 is TGTGCCAGCAGTGTCGCAGGGGGCTCTAGCACAGATACGCAGTATTTT. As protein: CASSVAGGSSTDTQYF.

This CDR3 is CASSYSSNYGYTF. The DNA of the CDR3 is TGTGCCAGCAGTTACTCGTCCAACTATGGCTACACCTTC. This sequence joins TRBV6-6 and TRBJ1-2; D uncertain. The ends were cut back, 0 bases at V and 2 bases at J, with 4 bases in the middle. Germline CDR1 reads MNHNY; CDR2 reads SVGAGI (reference sequence). CDR3 length: 13 residues.

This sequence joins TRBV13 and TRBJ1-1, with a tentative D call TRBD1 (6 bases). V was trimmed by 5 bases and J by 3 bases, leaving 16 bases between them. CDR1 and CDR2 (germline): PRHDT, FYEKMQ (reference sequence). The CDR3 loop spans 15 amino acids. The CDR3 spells CASSDGQTSHTEAFF. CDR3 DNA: TGTGCCAGCAGCGATGGACAGACCTCACACACTGAAGCTTTCTTT.

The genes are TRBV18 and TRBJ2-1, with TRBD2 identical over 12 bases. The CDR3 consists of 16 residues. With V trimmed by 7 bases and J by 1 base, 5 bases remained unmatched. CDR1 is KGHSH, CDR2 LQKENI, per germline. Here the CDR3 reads CASCTTSGRSYNEQFF. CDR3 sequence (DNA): TGTGCCAGCTGCACGACTAGCGGGAGATCCTACAATGAGCAGTTCTTC.

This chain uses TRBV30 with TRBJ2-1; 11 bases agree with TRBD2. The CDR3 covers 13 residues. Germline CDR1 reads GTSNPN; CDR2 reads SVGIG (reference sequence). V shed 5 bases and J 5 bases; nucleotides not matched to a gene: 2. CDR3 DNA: TGTGCCTGGGGTAGCGGGAGGGACAATGAGCAGTTCTTC. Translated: CAWGSGRDNEQFF.

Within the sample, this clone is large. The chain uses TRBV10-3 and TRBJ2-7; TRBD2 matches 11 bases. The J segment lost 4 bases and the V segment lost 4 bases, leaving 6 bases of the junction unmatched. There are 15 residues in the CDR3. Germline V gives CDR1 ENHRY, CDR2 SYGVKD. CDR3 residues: CAISVGLAELYEQYF. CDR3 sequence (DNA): TGTGCCATCAGTGTGGGACTAGCGGAGTTATACGAGCAGTACTTC.

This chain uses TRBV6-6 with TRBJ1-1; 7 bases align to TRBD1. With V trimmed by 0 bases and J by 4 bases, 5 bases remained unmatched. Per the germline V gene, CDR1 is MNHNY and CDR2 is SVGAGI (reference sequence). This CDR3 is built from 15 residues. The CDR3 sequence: CASSYSRGLGTEAFF. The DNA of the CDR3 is TGTGCCAGCAGTTACTCGAGGGGGCTCGGCACTGAAGCTTTCTTT.

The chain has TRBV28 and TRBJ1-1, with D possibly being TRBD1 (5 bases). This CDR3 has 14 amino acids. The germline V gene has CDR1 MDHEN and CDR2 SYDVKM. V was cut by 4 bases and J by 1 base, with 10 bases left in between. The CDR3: CASSWRGSNTEAFF. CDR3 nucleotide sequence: TGTGCCAGCAGTTGGAGGGGATCGAACACTGAAGCTTTCTTT. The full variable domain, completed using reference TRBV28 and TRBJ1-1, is DVKVTQSSRYLVKRTGEKVFLECVQDMDHENMFWYRQDPGLGLRLIYFSYDVKMKEKGDIPEGYSVSREKKERFSLILESASTNQTSMYLCASSWRGSNTEAFFGQGTRLTVV.

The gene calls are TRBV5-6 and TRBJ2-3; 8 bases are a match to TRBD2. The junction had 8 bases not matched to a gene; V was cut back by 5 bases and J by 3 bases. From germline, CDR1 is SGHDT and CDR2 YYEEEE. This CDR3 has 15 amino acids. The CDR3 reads CASSSVAGRTDTQYF. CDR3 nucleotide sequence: TGTGCCAGCAGTTCCGTAGCGGGAAGAACAGATACGCAGTATTTT.